Detailed here is one TCR beta chain. The clone's antigen remains unknown. Base-call qualities are not available, and no considerably larger clone is one nucleotide away. TCRbeta CDR3 regions were amplified from genomic DNA by means of the immunoSEQ Assay, a bias-controlled multiplex PCR. The paper's processing steps were these. The number of nucleated cells in each sample was estimated from the amplification of reference gene primers within the assay. To quantify the absolute abundance of each unique TCRbeta CDR3 rearrangement, sequence reads were collapsed and filtered. For each sample, productive Simpson clonality was calculated as the square root of Simpson's diversity index over productive rearrangements. In its TCRdb copy, this immuneACCESS table keeps in-frame sequences only and misses some clones. Where compared with another copy, unresolved V genes explain less than half of these, and the others have no known cause. The DNA gave D and trimming, while V, J and clone size come from that table. The sample records about 400,000 clones, over 75% of which are singletons. The leading ten clones occupy roughly 0.97% of the sample.

The data belong to a study of blood T cell repertoires in COVID-19 (dated by TCRdb to 2019 to 2021). Broadly, across the study: The collaborator samples originated in the United States, Italy and Spain and spanned the acute and convalescent phases of COVID-19. The prospective study material was composed of cDNA or gDNA derived from T cells, B-cell-depleted T cells, or PBMCs. The dataset comprised deeply sampled blood TCRbeta repertoires from subjects exposed to, actively infected with, or recovered from COVID-19. The repertoires were released in a freely available public database intended as a resource for research on the immune response to SARS-CoV-2. The samples were drawn from the first 160 participants of the ongoing ImmuneRACE study and from more than 1,000 subjects provided by 6 global collaborators. The sample metadata nearly always contained a de-identified subject ID, COVID-19 status, age in years and sex. Where available, HLA class I and class II types were obtained from metadata supplied by the sample provider rather than from assay-based typing.

Results the study describes overall, beyond this receptor: The quantity of clinical and demographic metadata differed by source and by participant and was supplied without curation.

V ends up 1 base short and J 8 bases short, with an unmatched junction base count of 10. According to the germline V gene, CDR1 reads SNHLY and CDR2 reads FYNNEI. From the cysteine through the phenylalanine, the CDR3 covers 15 amino acids. Kept here is only the CDR3 DNA, which spans 45 bases and is read in frame from base 1. Participants in the prospective study were aged roughly 18 to 100 years, lived in approximately 26 United States geographic areas, and enrolled through a virtual design. To assign participants to cohorts, the prospective study relied on clinical history that participants themselves reported in a screening survey and a study questionnaire. Mobile phlebotomists in the prospective study collected whole blood, serum and a nasopharyngeal or oropharyngeal swab from every participant. Prospective study participants could optionally give additional blood draws and questionnaires over an approximately two-month period. Prospective study blood samples were shipped either frozen or at room temperature before DNA extraction.

Sequencing was done on a sample of PBMCs or T cells enriched from blood (not recorded which). This sequence uses TRBV2 and TRBJ1-2, and 7 bases in between align with TRBD1. The clonotype originates from a woman aged 30 to 39 with acute COVID-19. The DNA is as follows: TGTGCCAGCAGTGAAGGACAGGGCCTGTTTGCGGGCTACACCTTC. This codes for CASSEGQGLFAGYTF.